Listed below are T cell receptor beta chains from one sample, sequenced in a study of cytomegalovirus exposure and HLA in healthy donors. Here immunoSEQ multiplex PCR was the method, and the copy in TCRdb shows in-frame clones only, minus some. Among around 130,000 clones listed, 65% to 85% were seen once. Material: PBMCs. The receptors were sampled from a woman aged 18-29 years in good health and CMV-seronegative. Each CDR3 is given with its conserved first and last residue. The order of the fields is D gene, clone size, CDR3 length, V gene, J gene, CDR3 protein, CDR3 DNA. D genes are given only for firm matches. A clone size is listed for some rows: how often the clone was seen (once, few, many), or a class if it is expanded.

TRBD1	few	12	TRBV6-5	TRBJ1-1	CASETETGKAFF	TGTGCCAGCGAAACCGAGACAGGGAAAGCTTTCTTT
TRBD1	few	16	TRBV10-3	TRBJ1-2	CAISPTSSTGGDGYTF	TGTGCCATCAGTCCTACAAGCTCGACAGGGGGCGATGGCTACACCTTC
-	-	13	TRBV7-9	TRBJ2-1	CASSLGAGNEQFF	TGTGCCAGCAGCTTAGGGGCTGGGAATGAGCAGTTCTTC
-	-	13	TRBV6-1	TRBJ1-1	CASSLAGDTEAFF	TGTGCCAGCAGTTTGGCAGGGGACACTGAAGCTTTCTTT
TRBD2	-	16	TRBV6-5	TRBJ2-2	CASSLRLAGDGGELFF	TGTGCCAGCAGTTTGCGACTAGCGGGAGACGGCGGGGAGCTGTTTTTT
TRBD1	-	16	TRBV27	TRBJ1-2	CASSLLPGQGTYGYTF	TGTGCCAGCAGTTTACTACCGGGACAGGGAACTTATGGCTACACCTTC
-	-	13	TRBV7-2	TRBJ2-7	CASSLRERDEQYF	TGTGCCAGCAGCTTACGGGAGAGGGACGAGCAGTACTTC
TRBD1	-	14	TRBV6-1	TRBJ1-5	CATDDRGRDQPQHF	TGTGCCACCGACGACAGGGGGCGAGACCAGCCCCAGCATTTT
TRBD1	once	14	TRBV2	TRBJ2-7	CASSNRTGNGEQYF	TGTGCCAGCAGTAACAGGACAGGGAACGGCGAGCAGTACTTC
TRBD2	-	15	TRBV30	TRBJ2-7	CAWSVRGGRVREQYF	TGTGCCTGGAGTGTACGGGGCGGGAGGGTCCGGGAGCAGTACTTC
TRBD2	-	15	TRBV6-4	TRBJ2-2	CASSEGGGSTGELFF	TGTGCCAGCAGTGAGGGGGGAGGGAGCACCGGGGAGCTGTTTTTT
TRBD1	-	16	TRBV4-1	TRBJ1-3	CASSRQAGQGAITIYF	TGCGCCAGCAGCCGACAGGCGGGGCAGGGGGCCATCACCATATATTTT
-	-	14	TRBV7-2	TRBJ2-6	CASSLAQGTNVLTF	TGTGCCAGCAGCTTAGCACAGGGTACCAACGTCCTGACTTTC
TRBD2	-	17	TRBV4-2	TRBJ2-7	CASSQGGSGRALYEQYF	TGTGCCAGCAGCCAAGGGGGTAGCGGGAGGGCTCTCTACGAGCAGTACTTC
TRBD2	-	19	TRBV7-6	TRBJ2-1	CASSWGQSTTSGSYNEQFF	TGTGCCAGCAGCTGGGGACAGTCAACGACTAGCGGGAGCTACAATGAGCAGTTCTTC
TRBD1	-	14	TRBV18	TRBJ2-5	CASSPRQGGETRYF	TGTGCCAGCTCACCACGACAGGGTGGAGAGACCCGGTACTTC
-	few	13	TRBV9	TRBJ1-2	CASSLDRPYGYTF	TGTGCCAGCAGCCTTGACAGACCCTATGGCTACACCTTC
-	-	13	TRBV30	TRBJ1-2	CAWSVGQGSGYTF	TGTGCCTGGAGTGTAGGGCAGGGCTCTGGCTACACCTTC
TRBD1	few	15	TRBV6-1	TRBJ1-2	CASSEGGTGHYGYTF	TGTGCCAGCAGTGAAGGGGGGACAGGGCACTATGGCTACACCTTC
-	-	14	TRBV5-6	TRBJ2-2	CASSFGENTGELFF	TGTGCCAGCAGTTTTGGGGAGAACACCGGGGAACTGTTTTTT
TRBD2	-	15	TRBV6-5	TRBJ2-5	CASSSTSGRQETQYF	TGTGCCAGCAGTTCGACTAGCGGGAGGCAAGAGACCCAGTACTTC
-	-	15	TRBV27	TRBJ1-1	CASSLAGDLNTEAFF	TGTGCCAGCAGTTTAGCGGGCGACCTGAACACTGAAGCTTTCTTT
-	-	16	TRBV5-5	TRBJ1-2	CASSLADSPLNYGYTF	TGTGCCAGCAGCCTCGCCGACTCCCCGTTAAACTATGGCTACACCTTC
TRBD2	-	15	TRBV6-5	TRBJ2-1	CASSGTSGGNNEQFF	TGTGCCAGCAGTGGGACTAGCGGAGGAAACAATGAGCAGTTCTTC
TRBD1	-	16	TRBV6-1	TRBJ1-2	CASSEGVQGEFYGYTF	TGTGCCAGCAGTGAGGGGGTACAGGGGGAATTCTATGGCTACACCTTC
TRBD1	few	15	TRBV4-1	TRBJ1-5	CASSLVGQENQPQHF	TGCGCCAGCAGCCTAGTTGGACAGGAGAATCAGCCCCAGCATTTT
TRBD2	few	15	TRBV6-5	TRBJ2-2	CASSYRLATTGELFF	TGTGCCAGCAGTTATCGACTAGCAACGACGGGGGAGCTGTTTTTT
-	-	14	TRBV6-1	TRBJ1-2	CASSASDRGYGYTF	TGTGCCAGCAGTGCCTCCGACAGAGGATATGGCTACACCTTC
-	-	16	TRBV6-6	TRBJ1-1	CASRPLSEELNTEAFF	TGTGCCAGCAGACCCCTCTCGGAGGAGCTGAACACTGAAGCTTTCTTT
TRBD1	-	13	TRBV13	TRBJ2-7	CASSGQGPYEQYF	TGTGCCAGCAGCGGACAGGGCCCGTACGAGCAGTACTTC
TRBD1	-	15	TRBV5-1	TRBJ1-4	CASSPRGQGDEKLFF	TGCGCCAGCAGCCCGAGGGGACAGGGCGATGAAAAACTGTTTTTT
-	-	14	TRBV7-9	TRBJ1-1	CASSLQGRATEAFF	TGTGCCAGCAGTCTTCAGGGTAGGGCCACTGAAGCTTTCTTT
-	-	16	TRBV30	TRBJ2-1	CAWSVIGSGSYNEQFF	TGTGCCTGGAGTGTTATCGGGAGTGGGTCCTACAATGAGCAGTTCTTC
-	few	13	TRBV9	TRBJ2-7	CASSPVPGYEQYF	TGTGCCAGCAGCCCCGTGCCGGGCTACGAGCAGTACTTC
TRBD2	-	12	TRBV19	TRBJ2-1	CASSRAGVEQFF	TGTGCCAGTAGCAGGGCGGGGGTAGAGCAGTTCTTC
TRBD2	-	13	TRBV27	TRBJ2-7	CASKLAGTYEQYF	TGTGCCAGCAAACTAGCGGGAACCTACGAGCAGTACTTC
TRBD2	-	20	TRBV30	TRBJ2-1	CAWSRIRTSGRRDSYNEQFF	TGTGCCTGGAGTCGGATCCGGACTAGCGGGAGGAGGGACTCCTACAATGAGCAGTTCTTC
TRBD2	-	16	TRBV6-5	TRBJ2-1	CASSYGTSGARGEQFF	TGTGCCAGCAGTTACGGGACTAGCGGGGCCAGGGGGGAGCAGTTCTTC
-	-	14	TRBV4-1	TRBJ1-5	CASSQGVEGQPQHF	TGCGCCAGCAGCCAAGGGGTGGAGGGTCAGCCCCAGCATTTT
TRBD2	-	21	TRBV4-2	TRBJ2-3	CASSQGHAGSGRDSSTDTQYF	TGTGCCAGCAGCCAAGGGCACGCGGGCAGCGGGAGGGATTCTAGCACAGATACGCAGTATTTT